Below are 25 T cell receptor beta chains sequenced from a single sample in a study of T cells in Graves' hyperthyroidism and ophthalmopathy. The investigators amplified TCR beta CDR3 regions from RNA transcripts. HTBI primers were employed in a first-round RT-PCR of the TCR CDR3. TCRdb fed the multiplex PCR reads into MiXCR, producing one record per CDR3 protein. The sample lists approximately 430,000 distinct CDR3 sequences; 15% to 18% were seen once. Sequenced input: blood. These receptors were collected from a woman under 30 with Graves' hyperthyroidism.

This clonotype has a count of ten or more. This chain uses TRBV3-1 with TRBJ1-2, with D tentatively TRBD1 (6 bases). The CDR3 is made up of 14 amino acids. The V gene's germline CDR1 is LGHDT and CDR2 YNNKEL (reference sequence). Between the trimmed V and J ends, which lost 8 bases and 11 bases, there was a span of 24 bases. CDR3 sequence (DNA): TGTGCCAGCGCTCCGGGACATAACCTCCCGGGGTACACCTTC. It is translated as CASAPGHNLPGYTF.

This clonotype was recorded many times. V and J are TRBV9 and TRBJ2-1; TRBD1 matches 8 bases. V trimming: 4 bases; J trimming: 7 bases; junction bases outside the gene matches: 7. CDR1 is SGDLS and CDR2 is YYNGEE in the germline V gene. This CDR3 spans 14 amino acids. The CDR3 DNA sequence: TGTGCCAGCAGCACCCGACAGGGGTGGAATGAGCAGTTCTTC. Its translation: CASSTRQGWNEQFF.

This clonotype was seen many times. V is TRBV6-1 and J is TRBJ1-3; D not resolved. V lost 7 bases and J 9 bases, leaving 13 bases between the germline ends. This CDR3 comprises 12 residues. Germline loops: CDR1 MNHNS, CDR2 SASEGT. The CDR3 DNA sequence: TGTGCCAGCACGGCGTTAGTTGGCACCATATATTTT. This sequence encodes CASTALVGTIYF.

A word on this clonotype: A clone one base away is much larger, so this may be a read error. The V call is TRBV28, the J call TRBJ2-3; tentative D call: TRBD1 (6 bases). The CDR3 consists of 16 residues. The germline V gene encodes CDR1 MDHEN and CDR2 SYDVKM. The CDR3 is CASRLSPHRVTDTQYF. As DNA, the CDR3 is TGTGCCAGCAGATTATCCCCTCACAGGGTCACAGATACGCAGTATTTT. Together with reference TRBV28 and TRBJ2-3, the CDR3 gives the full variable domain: DVKVTQSSRYLVKRTGEKVFLECVQDMDHENMFWYRQDPGLGLRLIYFSYDVKMKEKGDIPEGYSVSREKKERFSLILESASTNQTSMYLCASRLSPHRVTDTQYFGPGTRLTVL.

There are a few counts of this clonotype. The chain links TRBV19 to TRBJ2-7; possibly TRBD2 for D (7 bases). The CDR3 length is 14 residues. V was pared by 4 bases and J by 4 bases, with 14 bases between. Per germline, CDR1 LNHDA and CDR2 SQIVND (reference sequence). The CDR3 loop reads CASSNRGANYEQYF. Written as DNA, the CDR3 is TGTGCCAGTAGTAACCGGGGGGCAAATTACGAGCAGTACTTC.

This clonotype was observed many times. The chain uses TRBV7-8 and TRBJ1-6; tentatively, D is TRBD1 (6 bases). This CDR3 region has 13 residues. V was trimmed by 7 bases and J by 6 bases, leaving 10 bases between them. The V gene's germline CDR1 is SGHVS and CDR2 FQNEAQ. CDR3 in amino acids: CASTGDGNSPLHF. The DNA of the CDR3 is TGTGCCAGCACAGGGGATGGTAATTCACCCCTCCACTTT.

The CDR3: CASSLAGGKLFF. For the CDR3, the DNA is TGTGCCAGCAGCTTAGCCGGGGGAAAACTGTTTTTT. The chain carries TRBV7-9 and TRBJ1-4, with D possibly being TRBD1 (5 bases). CDR3 length: 12 amino acids. Germline assignment: CDR1 SEHNR and CDR2 FQNEAQ (reference sequence). Trimming took 0 bases from V and 10 from J, leaving 6 bases between them.

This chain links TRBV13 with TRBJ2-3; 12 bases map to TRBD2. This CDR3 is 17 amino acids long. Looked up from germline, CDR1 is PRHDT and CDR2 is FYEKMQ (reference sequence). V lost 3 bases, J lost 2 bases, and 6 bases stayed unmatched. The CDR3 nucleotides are TGTGCCAGCAGCTTGCCGACTAGCGGGGGTTTCACAGATACGCAGTATTTT. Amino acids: CASSLPTSGGFTDTQYF. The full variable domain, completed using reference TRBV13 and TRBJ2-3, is AAGVIQSPRHLIKEKRETATLKCYPIPRHDTVYWYQQGPGQDPQFLISFYEKMQSDKGSIPDRFSAQQFSDYHSELNMSSLELGDSALYFCASSLPTSGGFTDTQYFGPGTRLTVL.

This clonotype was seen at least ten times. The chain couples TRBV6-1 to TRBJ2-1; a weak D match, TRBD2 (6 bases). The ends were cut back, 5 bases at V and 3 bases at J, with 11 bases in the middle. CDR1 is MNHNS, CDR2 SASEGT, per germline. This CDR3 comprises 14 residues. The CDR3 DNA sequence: TGTGCCAGCAGTTCCACGGGGGACTACAATGAGCAGTTCTTC. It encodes CASSSTGDYNEQFF.

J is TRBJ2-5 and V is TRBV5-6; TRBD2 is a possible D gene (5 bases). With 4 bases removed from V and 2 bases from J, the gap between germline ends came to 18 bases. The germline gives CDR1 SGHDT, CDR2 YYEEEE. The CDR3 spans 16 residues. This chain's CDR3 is CASSLVPLGSQETQYF. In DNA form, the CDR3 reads TGTGCCAGCAGCCTCGTGCCCTTGGGGAGTCAAGAGACCCAGTACTTC.

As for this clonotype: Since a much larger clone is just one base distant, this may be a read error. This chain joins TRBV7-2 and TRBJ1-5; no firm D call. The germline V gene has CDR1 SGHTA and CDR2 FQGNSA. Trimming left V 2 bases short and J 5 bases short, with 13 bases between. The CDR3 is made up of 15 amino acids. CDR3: CASSLREPRDQPQHF. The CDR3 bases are TGTGCCAGCAGCTTAAGGGAGCCAAGGGATCAGCCCCAGCATTTT.

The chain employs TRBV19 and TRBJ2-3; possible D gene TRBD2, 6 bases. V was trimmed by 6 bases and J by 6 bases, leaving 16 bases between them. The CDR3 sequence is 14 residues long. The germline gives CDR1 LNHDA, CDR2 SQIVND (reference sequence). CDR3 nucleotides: TGTGCCAGTAGCATAACGGGCGGAGGGGATACGCAGTATTTT. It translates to CASSITGGGDTQYF.

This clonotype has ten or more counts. CDR3 sequence reads: CASSLADTFLNTEAFF. In DNA form, the CDR3 reads TGTGCCAGCAGCTTGGCCGATACTTTCCTGAACACTGAAGCTTTCTTT. The genes are TRBV5-6 and TRBJ1-1; D is uncertain. Germline-derived CDR1 and CDR2 are SGHDT and YYEEEE. The V gene lost 0 bases and the J gene lost 0 bases, with 12 bases spanning the gap. CDR3 length: 16 residues.

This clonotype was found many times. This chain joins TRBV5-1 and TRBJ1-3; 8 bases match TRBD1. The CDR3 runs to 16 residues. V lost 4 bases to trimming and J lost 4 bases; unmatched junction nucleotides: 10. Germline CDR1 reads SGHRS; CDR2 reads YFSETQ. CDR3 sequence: CASSPRTGTNGNTIYF. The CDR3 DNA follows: TGCGCCAGCAGCCCGAGGACAGGGACTAACGGAAACACCATATATTTT.

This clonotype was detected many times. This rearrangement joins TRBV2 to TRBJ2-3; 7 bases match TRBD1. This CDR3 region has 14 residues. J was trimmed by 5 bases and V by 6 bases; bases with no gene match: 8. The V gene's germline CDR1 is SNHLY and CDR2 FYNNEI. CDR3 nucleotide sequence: TGTGCCAGCAGGGTAAGGGGGCCGGTAGATACGCAGTATTTT. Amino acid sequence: CASRVRGPVDTQYF.

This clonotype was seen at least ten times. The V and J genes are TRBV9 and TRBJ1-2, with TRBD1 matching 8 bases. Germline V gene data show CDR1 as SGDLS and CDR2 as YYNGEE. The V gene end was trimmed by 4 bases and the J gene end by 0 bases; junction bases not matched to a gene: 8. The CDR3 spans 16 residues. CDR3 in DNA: TGTGCCAGCAGCCCGGGACAGGTCTCCTCTAACTATGGCTACACCTTC. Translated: CASSPGQVSSNYGYTF.

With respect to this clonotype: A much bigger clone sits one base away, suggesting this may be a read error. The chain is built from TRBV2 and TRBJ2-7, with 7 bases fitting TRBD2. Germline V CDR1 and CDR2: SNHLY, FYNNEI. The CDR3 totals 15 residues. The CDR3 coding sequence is TGTGCCAGCAGTGAAACAGGCGGGAGCTACTACGGGCAGTACTTC. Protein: CASSETGGSYYGQYF.

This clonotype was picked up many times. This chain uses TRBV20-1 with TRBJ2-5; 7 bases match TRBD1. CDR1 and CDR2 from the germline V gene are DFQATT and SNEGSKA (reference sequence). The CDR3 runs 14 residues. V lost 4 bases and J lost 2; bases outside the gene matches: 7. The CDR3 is CSAKSGTAQETQYF. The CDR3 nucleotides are TGCAGTGCTAAATCCGGGACAGCACAAGAGACCCAGTACTTC.

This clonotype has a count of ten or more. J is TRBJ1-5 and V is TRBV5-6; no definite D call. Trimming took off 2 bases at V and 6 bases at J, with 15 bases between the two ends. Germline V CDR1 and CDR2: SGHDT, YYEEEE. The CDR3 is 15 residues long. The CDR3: CASSFYQALGQPQHF. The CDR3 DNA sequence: TGTGCCAGCAGCTTTTACCAGGCTTTGGGTCAGCCCCAGCATTTT.

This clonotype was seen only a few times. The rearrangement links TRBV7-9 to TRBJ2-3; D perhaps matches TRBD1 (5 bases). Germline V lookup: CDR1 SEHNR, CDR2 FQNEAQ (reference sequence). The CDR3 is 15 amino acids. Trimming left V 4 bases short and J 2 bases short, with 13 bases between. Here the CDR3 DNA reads TGTGCCAGCAGCTCTAGGGCAGGGCCCACAGATACGCAGTATTTT. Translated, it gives CASSSRAGPTDTQYF.

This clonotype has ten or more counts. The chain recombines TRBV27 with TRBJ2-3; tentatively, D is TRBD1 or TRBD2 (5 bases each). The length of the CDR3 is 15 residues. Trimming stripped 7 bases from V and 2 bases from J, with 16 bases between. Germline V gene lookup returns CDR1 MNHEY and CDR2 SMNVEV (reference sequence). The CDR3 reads CASTLWGPNTDTQYF. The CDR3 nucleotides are TGTGCCAGCACCCTTTGGGGACCTAACACAGATACGCAGTATTTT.

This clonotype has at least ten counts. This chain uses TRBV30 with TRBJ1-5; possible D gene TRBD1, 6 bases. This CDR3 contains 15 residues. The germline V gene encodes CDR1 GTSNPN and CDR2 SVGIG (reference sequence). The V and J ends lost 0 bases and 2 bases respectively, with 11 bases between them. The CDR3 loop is CAWSVQGRGNQPQHF. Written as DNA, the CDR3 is TGTGCCTGGAGTGTCCAGGGGCGCGGCAATCAGCCCCAGCATTTT.

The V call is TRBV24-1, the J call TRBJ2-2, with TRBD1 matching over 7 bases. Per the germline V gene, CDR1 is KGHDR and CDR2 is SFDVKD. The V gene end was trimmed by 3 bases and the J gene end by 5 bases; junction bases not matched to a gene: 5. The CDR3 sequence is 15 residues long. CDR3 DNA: TGTGCCACCAGTGATCAGACAGGGCTAACCGGGGAGCTGTTTTTT. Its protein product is CATSDQTGLTGELFF.

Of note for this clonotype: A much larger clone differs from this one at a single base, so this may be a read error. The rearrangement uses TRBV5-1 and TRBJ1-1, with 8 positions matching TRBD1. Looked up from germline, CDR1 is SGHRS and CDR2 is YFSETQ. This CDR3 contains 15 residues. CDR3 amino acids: CASSLGGQANAEAFF. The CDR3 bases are TGCGCCAGCAGCTTGGGGGGACAGGCGAACGCTGAAGCTTTCTTT. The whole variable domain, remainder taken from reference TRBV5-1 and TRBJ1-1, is KAGVTQTPRYLIKTRGQQVTLSCSPISGHRSVSWYQQTPGQGLQFLFEYFSETQRNKGNFPGRFSGRQFSNSRSEMNVSTLELGDSALYLCASSLGGQANAEAFFGQGTRLTVV.

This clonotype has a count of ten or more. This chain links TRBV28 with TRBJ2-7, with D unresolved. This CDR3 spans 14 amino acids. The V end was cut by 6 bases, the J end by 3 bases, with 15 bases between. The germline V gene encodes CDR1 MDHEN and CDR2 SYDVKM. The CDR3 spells CASSLPVLSYEQYF. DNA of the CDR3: TGTGCCAGCAGCCTCCCCGTCCTGAGCTACGAGCAGTACTTC. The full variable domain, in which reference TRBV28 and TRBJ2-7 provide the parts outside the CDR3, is DVKVTQSSRYLVKRTGEKVFLECVQDMDHENMFWYRQDPGLGLRLIYFSYDVKMKEKGDIPEGYSVSREKKERFSLILESASTNQTSMYLCASSLPVLSYEQYFGPGTRLTVT.